This TCR beta chain was sequenced for a study of blood T cells in healthy people across ages. Study-wide points: Conclusively comparing naive with antigen-experienced cells was impossible with unsorted PBMCs. Diversity was higher, and naive CD4+ cells more numerous, in long-lived donors than in aged donors.

The authors drew around 9.3 milliliters of peripheral blood from each donor. Samples each had at least 6 micrograms of total RNA extracted. With regard to this clonotype: Its antigen is undetermined.

A second PCR of 7 to 11 cycles used a sample-barcoded 5' primer and a J-beta primer mix. TCRdb analysed the 5' RACE reads with MiXCR anew, one entry per CDR3 protein. This sample yields around 1,800,000 distinct CDR3 sequences, of which approximately 40% are seen a single time; under 25% belongs to the top ten. V lost 3 bases to trimming and J lost 0 bases, with 6 bases between them. The CDR3 has 13 residues. Germline values: CDR1 LGHDT, CDR2 YNNKEL (reference sequence). The sequence came from a human donor in good health. The sequencing input was blood. The J gene is TRBJ2-7, the V gene TRBV3-1; D is ambiguous. Here the CDR3 DNA reads TGTGCCAGCAGCCACTCCTACTCCTACGAGCAGTACTTC. The encoded protein is CASSHSYSYEQYF.